This TCR beta chain comes out of a study of blood T cell repertoires in COVID-19 (dated by TCRdb to the early 2020s). About the investigation overall: Samples covering the acute and convalescent phases of COVID-19 were provided by collaborators in the United States, Italy and Spain. The material from the prospective study consisted of cDNA or gDNA derived from T cells, B-cell-depleted T cells, or PBMCs. The dataset comprised deeply sampled blood TCRbeta repertoires from subjects exposed to, actively infected with, or recovered from COVID-19. The repertoires were made available in a free public database intended to serve as a resource for research on the immune response to SARS-CoV-2. Samples were obtained from the ongoing ImmuneRACE study (first 160 participants) and from approximately 1,200 subjects provided by 6 global collaborators. Sample metadata almost always included a de-identified subject ID, COVID-19 status, age in years and sex. Where HLA class I and class II types were available, the types were taken from metadata supplied by the sample provider, not from assay-based typing.

Participants in the prospective study were enrolled through a virtual design, were aged roughly 18 to 100 years, and lived in 24 United States geographic areas. In the prospective study, cohorts were assigned on the basis of participant-reported clinical history obtained from a screening survey and a study questionnaire. A participant counted as exposed if, within 2 weeks of entering the study, that participant had been in contact with someone who had a PCR-confirmed or clinician-diagnosed COVID-19 case. Mobile phlebotomists in the prospective study collected whole blood, serum and a nasopharyngeal or oropharyngeal swab from every participant. Participants in the prospective study had the option to provide additional blood draws and questionnaires over an approximately two-month period. Blood samples from the prospective study were shipped frozen or at room temperature prior to DNA extraction.

TCRbeta CDR3 regions were amplified from genomic DNA using the immunoSEQ Assay, a bias-controlled multiplex PCR. Per the source publication's procedure: Within the assay, amplification of reference gene primers was used to estimate how many nucleated cells each sample contained. To quantify the absolute abundance of each unique TCRbeta CDR3 rearrangement, sequence reads were collapsed and filtered. Productive Simpson clonality was computed per sample as the square root of Simpson's diversity index over productive rearrangements. What TCRdb holds here is the immuneACCESS table cut down to in-frame rearrangements. Part of the clones is not present; checked against another copy, under half of the missing clones reflect an unresolved V gene, and the others are unexplained. V and J calls and clone size are those listed in that table; D and trimming were worked out from the DNA. Here the sample has 350,000 to 450,000 clones; roughly 92% occur a single time. In total, the top ten clones hold roughly 0.86% of the sample.

The junction shows trimming of 5 bases on V and 7 bases on J, plus 6 bases between the germline ends. The germline V gene specifies SQVTM as CDR1 and ANQGSEA as CDR2. The CDR3 spans 10 residues, from the cysteine through the phenylalanine. This entry keeps only the CDR3 DNA: 30 bases, framed from base 1. Concerning this clone itself: The target of this receptor is not known. No clone much larger than this one lies a single base away; base qualities are absent.

General study outcomes and caveats: The amount of clinical and demographic metadata varied by source and participant and was provided uncurated.

This receptor was obtained from a woman aged 35 to 49 who had been exposed to COVID-19. The rearranged chain carries TRBV29-1 and TRBJ1-5; the D segment cannot be called with confidence. Sequencing used PBMCs or T cells enriched from blood (not recorded which). The nucleotides are TGCAGCGTTAACACACAGCCCCAGCATTTT. Translated, it gives CSVNTQPQHF.